Detailed here is one T cell receptor beta chain. The antigen remains unidentified. After removal of 3 bases from V and 8 bases from J, the junction contained 4 bases not matched to a gene. Germline-derived CDR1 and CDR2 are SGHVS and FQNEAQ. The CDR3 is 13 residues long. This record comes from a study of cytomegalovirus exposure and HLA in healthy donors. Primers included in the PCR were 60 Vbeta and 13 Jbeta primers. Data came from immunoSEQ multiplex PCR; TCRdb stores just in-frame clones and leaves some out. Of about 150,000 clones in the sample, 65% to 85% were seen once. Whole-study findings and limits: When presence/absence was analysed, sequencing depth was taken to be roughly uniform across donors. In terms of immune exposure information, only CMV serostatus was available. Looking again later, the authors saw that most CMV-associated TCR beta chains seemed HLA-restricted.

V is TRBV7-8 and J is TRBJ1-2, with 9 bases fitting TRBD1. This TCR was sampled from a male donor in good health and CMV-seronegative. The sequenced sample consisted of PBMCs. The CDR3 DNA reads TGTGCCAGCAGCTTCAATGGACAGGGGGGCTACACCTTC. Protein product: CASSFNGQGGYTF.